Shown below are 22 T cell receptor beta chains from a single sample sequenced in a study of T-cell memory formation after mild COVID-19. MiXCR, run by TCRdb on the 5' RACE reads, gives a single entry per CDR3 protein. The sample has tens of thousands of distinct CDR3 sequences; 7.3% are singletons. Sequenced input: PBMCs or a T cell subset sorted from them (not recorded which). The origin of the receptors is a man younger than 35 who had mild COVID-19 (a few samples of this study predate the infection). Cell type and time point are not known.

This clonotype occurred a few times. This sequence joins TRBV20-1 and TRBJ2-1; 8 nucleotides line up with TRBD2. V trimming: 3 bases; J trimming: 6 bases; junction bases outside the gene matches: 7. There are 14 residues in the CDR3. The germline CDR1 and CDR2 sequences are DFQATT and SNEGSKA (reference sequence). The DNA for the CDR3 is TGCAGTGCTAGGGTCGGGGGGGCCGTCAATGAGCAGTTCTTC. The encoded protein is CSARVGGAVNEQFF.

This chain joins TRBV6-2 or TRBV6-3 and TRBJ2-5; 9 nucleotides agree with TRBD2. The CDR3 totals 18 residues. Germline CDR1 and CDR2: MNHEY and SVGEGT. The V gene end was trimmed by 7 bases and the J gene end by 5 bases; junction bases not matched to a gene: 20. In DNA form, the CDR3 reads TGTGCCAGCACTATTGATATACTCATTAGCGGGAGAGTGGAGACCCAGTACTTC. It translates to CASTIDILISGRVETQYF.

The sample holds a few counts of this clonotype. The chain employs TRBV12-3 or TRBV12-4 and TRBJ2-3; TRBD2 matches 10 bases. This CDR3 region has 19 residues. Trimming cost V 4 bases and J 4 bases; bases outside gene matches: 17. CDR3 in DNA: TGTGCCAGCAGTTCATTTGTGGGCGTCGGGACTAGCGATCCAGATACGCAGTATTTT. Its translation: CASSSFVGVGTSDPDTQYF.

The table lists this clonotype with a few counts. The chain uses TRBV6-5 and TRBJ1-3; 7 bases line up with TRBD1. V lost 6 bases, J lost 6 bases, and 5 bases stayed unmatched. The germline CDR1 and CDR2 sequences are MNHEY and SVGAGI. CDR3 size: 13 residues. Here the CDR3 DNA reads TGTGCCAGCAGACCCGGGACAGTAAACACCATATATTTT. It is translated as CASRPGTVNTIYF.

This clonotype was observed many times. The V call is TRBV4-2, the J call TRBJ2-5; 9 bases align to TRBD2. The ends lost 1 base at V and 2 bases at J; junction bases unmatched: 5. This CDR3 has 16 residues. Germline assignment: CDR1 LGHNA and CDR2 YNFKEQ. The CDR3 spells CASSQAGSGGQETQYF. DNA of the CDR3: TGTGCCAGCAGCCAAGCGGGTAGCGGGGGACAAGAGACCCAGTACTTC.

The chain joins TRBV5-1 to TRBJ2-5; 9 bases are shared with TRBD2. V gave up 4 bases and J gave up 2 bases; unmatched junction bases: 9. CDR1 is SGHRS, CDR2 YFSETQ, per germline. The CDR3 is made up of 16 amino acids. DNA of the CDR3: TGCGCCAGCAGCCGCGGGGCAGCGGGGGGACAAGAGACCCAGTACTTC. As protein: CASSRGAAGGQETQYF.

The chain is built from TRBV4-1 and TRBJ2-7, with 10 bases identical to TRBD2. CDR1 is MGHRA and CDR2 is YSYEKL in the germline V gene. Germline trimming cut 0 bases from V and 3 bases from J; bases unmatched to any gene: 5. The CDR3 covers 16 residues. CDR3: CASSQDSTSGVYEQYV. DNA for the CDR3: TGCGCCAGCAGCCAAGATTCAACTAGCGGGGTCTACGAGCAGTACGTC.

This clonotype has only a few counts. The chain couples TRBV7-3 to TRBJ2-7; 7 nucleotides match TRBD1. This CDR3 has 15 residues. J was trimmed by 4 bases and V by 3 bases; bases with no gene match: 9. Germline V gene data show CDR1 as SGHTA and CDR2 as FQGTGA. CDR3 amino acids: CASSLGTGVGYEQYF. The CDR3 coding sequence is TGTGCCAGCAGCTTGGGCACAGGGGTCGGGTACGAGCAGTACTTC. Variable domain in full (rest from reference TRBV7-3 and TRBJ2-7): GAGVSQTPSNKVTEKGKYVELRCDPISGHTALYWYRQSLGQGPEFLIYFQGTGAADDSGLPNDRFFAVRPEGSVSTLKIQRTERGDSAVYLCASSLGTGVGYEQYFGPGTRLTVT.

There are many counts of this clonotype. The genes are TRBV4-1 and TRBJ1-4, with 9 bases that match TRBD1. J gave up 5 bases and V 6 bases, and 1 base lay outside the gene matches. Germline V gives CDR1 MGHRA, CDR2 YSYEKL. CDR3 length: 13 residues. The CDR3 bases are TGCGCCAGCAGGGACAGGGGAAATGAAAAACTGTTTTTT. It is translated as CASRDRGNEKLFF.

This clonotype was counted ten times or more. The CDR3 nucleotides read TGCGCCAGCAGCTGGGACCGGGTCACAGATACGCAGTATTTT. Its translation is CASSWDRVTDTQYF. The V and J genes are TRBV5-1 and TRBJ2-3; D assignment may be TRBD1 or TRBD2 (5 bases each). This CDR3 is built from 14 residues. V dropped 3 bases and J dropped 2 bases, with 10 bases sitting between them. From germline, CDR1 is SGHRS and CDR2 YFSETQ.

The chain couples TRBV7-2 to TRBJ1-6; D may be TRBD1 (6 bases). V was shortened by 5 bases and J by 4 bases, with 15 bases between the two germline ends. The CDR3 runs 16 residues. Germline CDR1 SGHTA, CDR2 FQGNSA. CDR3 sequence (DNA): TGTGCCAGCAGCGATGAGACAGGTTATTATAATTCACCCCTCCACTTT. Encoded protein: CASSDETGYYNSPLHF.

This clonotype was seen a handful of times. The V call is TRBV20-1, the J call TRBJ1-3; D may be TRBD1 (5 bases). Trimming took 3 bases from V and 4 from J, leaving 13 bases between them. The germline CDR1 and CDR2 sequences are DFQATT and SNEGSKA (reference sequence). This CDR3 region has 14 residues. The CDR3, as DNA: TGCAGTGCTAGCTTGCAGGGATTAGGAAACACCATATATTTT. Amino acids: CSASLQGLGNTIYF.

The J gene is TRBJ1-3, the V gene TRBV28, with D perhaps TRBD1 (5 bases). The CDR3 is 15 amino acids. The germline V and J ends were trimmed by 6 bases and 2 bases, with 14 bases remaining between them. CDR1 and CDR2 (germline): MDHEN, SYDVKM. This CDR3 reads CASSLAGAAGNTIYF. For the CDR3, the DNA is TGTGCCAGCAGCCTGGCCGGGGCAGCTGGAAACACCATATATTTT.

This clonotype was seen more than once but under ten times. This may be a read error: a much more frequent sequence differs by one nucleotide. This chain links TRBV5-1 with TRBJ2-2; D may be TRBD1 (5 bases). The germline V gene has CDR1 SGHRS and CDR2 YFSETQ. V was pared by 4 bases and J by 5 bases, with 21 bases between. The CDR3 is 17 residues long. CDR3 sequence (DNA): TGCGCCAGCAGCCGCTCTCTAAGCGTGGCAGGGACCGGGGAGCTGTTTTTT. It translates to CASSRSLSVAGTGELFF. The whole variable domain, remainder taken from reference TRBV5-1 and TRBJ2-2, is KAGVTQTPRYLIKTRGQQVTLSCSPISGHRSVSWYQQTPGQGLQFLFEYFSETQRNKGNFPGRFSGRQFSNSRSEMNVSTLELGDSALYLCASSRSLSVAGTGELFFGEGSRLTVL.

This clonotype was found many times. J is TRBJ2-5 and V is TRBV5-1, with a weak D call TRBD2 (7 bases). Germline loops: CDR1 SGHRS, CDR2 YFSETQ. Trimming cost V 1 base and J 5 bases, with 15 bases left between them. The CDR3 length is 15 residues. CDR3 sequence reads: CASSLLGGATETQYF. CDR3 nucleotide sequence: TGCGCCAGCAGCTTGTTAGGGGGGGCCACGGAGACCCAGTACTTC.

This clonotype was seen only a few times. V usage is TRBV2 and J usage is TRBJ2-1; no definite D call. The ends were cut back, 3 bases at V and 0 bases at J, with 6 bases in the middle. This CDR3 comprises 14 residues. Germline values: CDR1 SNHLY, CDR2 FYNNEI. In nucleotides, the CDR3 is TGTGCCAGCAGTGACTCGAGCTCCTACAATGAGCAGTTCTTC. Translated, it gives CASSDSSSYNEQFF.

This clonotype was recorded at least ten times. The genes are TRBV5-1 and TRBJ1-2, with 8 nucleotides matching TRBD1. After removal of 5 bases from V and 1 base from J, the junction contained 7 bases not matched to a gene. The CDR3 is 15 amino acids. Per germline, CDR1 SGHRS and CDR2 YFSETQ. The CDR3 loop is CASSTGQAINYGYTF. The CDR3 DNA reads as TGCGCCAGCAGTACGGGACAGGCGATTAACTATGGCTACACCTTC.

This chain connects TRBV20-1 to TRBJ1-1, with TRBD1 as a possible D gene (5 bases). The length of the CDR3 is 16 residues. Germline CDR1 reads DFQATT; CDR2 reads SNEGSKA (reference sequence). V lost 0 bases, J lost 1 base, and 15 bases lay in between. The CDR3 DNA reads TGCAGTGCTAGAGATGATAAAAGGGGATGGAACACTGAAGCTTTCTTT. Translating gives CSARDDKRGWNTEAFF.

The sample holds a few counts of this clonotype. The CDR3: CASSLGYSGGTDTQYF. CDR3 DNA sequence: TGTGCCAGCAGCTTAGGCTATTCCGGAGGAACAGATACGCAGTATTTT. The rearrangement joins TRBV7-2 to TRBJ2-3; a possible D gene is TRBD2 (5 bases). Per the germline V gene, CDR1 is SGHTA and CDR2 is FQGNSA. The CDR3 has 16 amino acids. Trimming left V 1 base short and J 3 bases short, with 14 bases between.

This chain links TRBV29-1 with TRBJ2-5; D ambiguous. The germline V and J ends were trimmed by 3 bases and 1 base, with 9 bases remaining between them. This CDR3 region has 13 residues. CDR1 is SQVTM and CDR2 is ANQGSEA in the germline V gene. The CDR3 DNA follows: TGCAGCGTTGATGGCAGGAGCCAAGAGACCCAGTACTTC. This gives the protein CSVDGRSQETQYF.

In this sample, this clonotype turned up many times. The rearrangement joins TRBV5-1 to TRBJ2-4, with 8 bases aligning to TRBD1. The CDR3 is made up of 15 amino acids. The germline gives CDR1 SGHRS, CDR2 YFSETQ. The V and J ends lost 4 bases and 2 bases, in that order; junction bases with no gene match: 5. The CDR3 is CASSATGVTKNIQYF. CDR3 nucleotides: TGCGCCAGCAGCGCGACAGGGGTCACCAAAAACATTCAGTACTTC.

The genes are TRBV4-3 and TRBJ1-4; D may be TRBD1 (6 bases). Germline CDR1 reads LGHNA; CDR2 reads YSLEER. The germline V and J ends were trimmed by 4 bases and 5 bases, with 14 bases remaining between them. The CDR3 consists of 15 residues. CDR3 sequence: CASSRHRTENEKLFF. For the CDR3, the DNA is TGCGCCAGCAGCCGACACCGGACAGAAAATGAAAAACTGTTTTTT.